The present entry profiles one T cell receptor (beta chain) with its context. Its matching antigen is unknown. This entry is derived from a study of cytomegalovirus exposure and HLA in healthy donors. Germline lookup yields CDR1 LNHDA and CDR2 SQIVND (reference sequence). The CDR3 is 14 residues long. The V and J ends lost 4 bases and 4 bases, in that order; junction bases with no gene match: 6. Whole-study results and caveats: In an earlier analysis, most TCR beta V segments were productive about 90% or about 30% of the time. Within a later analysis, the majority of CMV-associated TCR beta chains appeared HLA-restricted. It was reported that the classifier diagnosed cytomegalovirus status with high specificity and sensitivity in both the original and validation cohorts.

Primers for the PCR totalled 60 Vbeta and 13 Jbeta. Repertoires were generated with immunoSEQ multiplex PCR, while TCRdb's copy carries only in-frame clones and drops some. The repertoire holds 65,000 to 95,000 clones, with around 80% as singletons. The specimen was PBMCs. V is TRBV19 and J is TRBJ2-7, with 8 bases aligning to TRBD2. This sequence originates from a male donor in good health and CMV-seropositive. In nucleotides, the CDR3 is TGTGCCAGTAGTACGGGAGGGGCTATTTACGAGCAGTACTTC. Its protein is CASSTGGAIYEQYF.